These 2 T cell receptor beta chains share one sample of origin, sequenced in a study of CD8+ T cells in alopecia areata. The treatment was: oral pan-JAK inhibitor, 5-10 mg twice daily. RNA extraction was followed by reverse transcription into cDNA, which acted as the sequencing template. Libraries were prepared by immunoSEQ multiplex PCR; TCRdb keeps only in-frame clonotypes and omits some of them. The repertoire consists of approximately 200,000 clones, with roughly three fifths occurring once and the leading ten covering approximately 3.4%. The sequencing here drew on CD4+ T cells sorted from blood, taken at week 4, from a patient treated with tofacitinib. These receptors originate from a human donor with alopecia areata.

The V call is TRBV5-4, the J call TRBJ1-2; maybe TRBD1 (5 bases). The germline V gene encodes CDR1 SGHNT and CDR2 YYREEE (reference sequence). V shed 4 bases and J shed 7 bases, with 14 bases lying between them. The CDR3 contains 13 residues. The CDR3 coding sequence is TGTGCCAGCAGCCAGGCCGGGGCCGGTGGCTACACCTTC. It specifies CASSQAGAGGYTF.

The chain couples TRBV30 to TRBJ1-2; D ambiguous. CDR3 length equals 13 residues. The germline V gene encodes CDR1 GTSNPN and CDR2 SVGIG (reference sequence). The CDR3 DNA reads as TGTGCGGTGGGAACACAGATTAACTATGGCTACACCTTC. Residues: CAVGTQINYGYTF.